This T cell receptor (beta chain) was documented in a study of response to subunit inactivated influenza vaccine. Findings and limits, study-wide: It was suggested by the authors that few new T cells are recruited by each seasonal influenza vaccination.

TCRdb redid the calling of the RT-PCR reads with MiXCR, one entry per CDR3 protein. The sample holds about 530,000 distinct CDR3 sequences; roughly 12% are singletons and the top ten take about a tenth. As for this clonotype: Its antigen is as yet unknown.

The clonotype was recovered from a man between 45 and 60 years old who received an inactivated influenza vaccine. Material: PBMCs from blood, obtained on the day of vaccination.

As DNA, the CDR3 is TGTGCCATCAGTGAGTCCCCGCCTAGCGGGAGTGGAGAGACCCAGTACTTC. Translating it yields CAISESPPSGSGETQYF. The rearrangement links TRBV10-3 to TRBJ2-5; 10 bases match TRBD2. From germline, CDR1 is ENHRY and CDR2 SYGVKD. The CDR3 totals 17 residues. V trimming: 0 bases; J trimming: 4 bases; junction bases outside the gene matches: 8.